These T cell receptor beta chains were read from a single sample in a study of T cells in localized non-small cell lung cancer. Here immunoSEQ multiplex PCR was the method, and the copy in TCRdb shows in-frame clones only, minus some. Among some 22,000 clones listed, about 90% were seen once. The sample in question was peripheral blood, obtained before any cancer treatment. The receptor source for this set is a male donor aged 60 or over with stage I squamous cell lung carcinoma. The CDR3 runs from the conserved cysteine through the conserved F or W. Fields, in order: CDR3 DNA, CDR3 protein, V gene, D gene, clone size, J gene. A D gene is named only where the DNA matches it firmly. Clone size is stated in some rows and not others, as once, few, many or a class when expanded.

cdr3_nt: TGTGCCAGTAGTATGGGGAGGTCCGGGACACCGTCAACTCCCCTCCACTTT
cdr3_aa: CASSMGRSGTPSTPLHF
v_call: TRBV19
d_call: .
clone_size: .
j_call: TRBJ1-6

cdr3_nt: TGTGCCAGCAGTCCAACGGGACAGCAGATTTATGGCTACACCTTC
cdr3_aa: CASSPTGQQIYGYTF
v_call: TRBV6-5
d_call: TRBD1
clone_size: .
j_call: TRBJ1-2

cdr3_nt: TGTGCCAGCAGCTTCGACGTGGGCTCCTACAATGAGCAGTTCTTC
cdr3_aa: CASSFDVGSYNEQFF
v_call: TRBV5-4
d_call: .
clone_size: .
j_call: TRBJ2-1

cdr3_nt: TGTGCCTGGAGCAAGTTAGGCTACGAGCAGTACTTC
cdr3_aa: CAWSKLGYEQYF
v_call: TRBV30
d_call: .
clone_size: .
j_call: TRBJ2-7

cdr3_nt: TGCAGCGTAGGAGGGGCTAGCGGGAACTCCTACGAGCAGTACTTC
cdr3_aa: CSVGGASGNSYEQYF
v_call: TRBV29-1
d_call: TRBD2
clone_size: .
j_call: TRBJ2-7

cdr3_nt: TGTGCCAGCAGCGTAGAGGGGACAGTACGCGGCGAGCAGTACTTC
cdr3_aa: CASSVEGTVRGEQYF
v_call: TRBV9
d_call: TRBD1
clone_size: once
j_call: TRBJ2-7

cdr3_nt: TGTGCCAGCAGCCCGGGGGGCGAGCAGTACTTC
cdr3_aa: CASSPGGEQYF
v_call: TRBV13
d_call: TRBD2
clone_size: medium-sized
j_call: TRBJ2-7

cdr3_nt: TGCGCCAGCAGCTTGGAGGCCAACCACGAGCAGTACTTC
cdr3_aa: CASSLEANHEQYF
v_call: TRBV5-1
d_call: .
clone_size: medium-sized
j_call: TRBJ2-7

cdr3_nt: TGTGCCAGCATTAAGGACAGGTTCATCAATCAGCCCCAGCATTTT
cdr3_aa: CASIKDRFINQPQHF
v_call: TRBV6-1
d_call: TRBD1
clone_size: once
j_call: TRBJ1-5

cdr3_nt: TGTGCCAGCAGCTTAAGCAGGGGGTTATCAGATACGCAGTATTTT
cdr3_aa: CASSLSRGLSDTQYF
v_call: TRBV7-8
d_call: TRBD1
clone_size: .
j_call: TRBJ2-3

cdr3_nt: TGCGCCAGCAGCTTAGGGACAGGGGGCGAAAAACTGTTTTTT
cdr3_aa: CASSLGTGGEKLFF
v_call: TRBV5-1
d_call: TRBD1
clone_size: .
j_call: TRBJ1-4

cdr3_nt: TGTGCCAGCAGTTTAGCGGGACAGGGGTTAGGGCAGTTCTTC
cdr3_aa: CASSLAGQGLGQFF
v_call: TRBV27
d_call: TRBD1
clone_size: .
j_call: TRBJ2-1

cdr3_nt: TGTGCCTGGAGTCGGGACAGGGGTGCGAACACCGGGGAGCTGTTTTTT
cdr3_aa: CAWSRDRGANTGELFF
v_call: TRBV30
d_call: TRBD1
clone_size: .
j_call: TRBJ2-2

cdr3_nt: TGTGCCTTCTCCCAAGGCGGGGCCTCCTATGAGCAGTACTTC
cdr3_aa: CAFSQGGASYEQYF
v_call: TRBV30
d_call: .
clone_size: .
j_call: TRBJ2-7

cdr3_nt: TGTGCCTGGGGGGTAGCCGGCGGGGGGACCCAGTACTTC
cdr3_aa: CAWGVAGGGTQYF
v_call: TRBV30
d_call: TRBD2
clone_size: once
j_call: TRBJ2-5

cdr3_nt: TGTGCCATCAGTGAGTCGCTCAGCGGGGGGCTCTACGAGCAGTACTTC
cdr3_aa: CAISESLSGGLYEQYF
v_call: TRBV10-3
d_call: TRBD2
clone_size: few
j_call: TRBJ2-7

cdr3_nt: TGTGCCAGCTCACCACCGTTGGCCTACGAGCAGTACTTC
cdr3_aa: CASSPPLAYEQYF
v_call: TRBV18
d_call: .
clone_size: .
j_call: TRBJ2-7

cdr3_nt: TGCAGTGCTAGAGACTGGAATGAGCAGTTCTTC
cdr3_aa: CSARDWNEQFF
v_call: TRBV20-1
d_call: .
clone_size: .
j_call: TRBJ2-1

cdr3_nt: TGTGCCAGCAGGGACCTGGGGGGGGACCTCTACGAGCAGTACTTC
cdr3_aa: CASRDLGGDLYEQYF
v_call: TRBV6-5
d_call: TRBD2
clone_size: .
j_call: TRBJ2-7

cdr3_nt: TGTGCCAGCAGCCCGCGGAGGGACTACGAGCAGTACTTC
cdr3_aa: CASSPRRDYEQYF
v_call: TRBV7-2
d_call: .
clone_size: .
j_call: TRBJ2-7

cdr3_nt: TGTGCCAGCAGAAGCCAGGAGTGGAGCTCCTACGAGCAGTACTTC
cdr3_aa: CASRSQEWSSYEQYF
v_call: TRBV6-5
d_call: .
clone_size: .
j_call: TRBJ2-7

cdr3_nt: TGTGCCAGCAGCTTAGTCCCGGCTCCTTCACCCCTCCACTTT
cdr3_aa: CASSLVPAPSPLHF
v_call: TRBV7-9
d_call: .
clone_size: .
j_call: TRBJ1-6

cdr3_nt: TGTGCCAGCTCACCGGGACATGAGAACACTGAAGCTTTCTTT
cdr3_aa: CASSPGHENTEAFF
v_call: TRBV18
d_call: .
clone_size: once
j_call: TRBJ1-1

cdr3_nt: TGTGCCAGCAGCGTATCCCCTTTTAATCCGGGGGCCATATATTTT
cdr3_aa: CASSVSPFNPGAIYF
v_call: TRBV9
d_call: .
clone_size: .
j_call: TRBJ1-3

cdr3_nt: TGTGCCTGGAGCAAGGGTGGACTAGCGGGAGGGGGGACCCAGTACTTC
cdr3_aa: CAWSKGGLAGGGTQYF
v_call: TRBV30
d_call: TRBD2
clone_size: .
j_call: TRBJ2-5

cdr3_nt: TGTGCCGGGGAGGATGCAGGGCGAGAAAAACTGTTTTTT
cdr3_aa: CAGEDAGREKLFF
v_call: TRBV30
d_call: .
clone_size: .
j_call: TRBJ1-4

cdr3_nt: TGCGCCAGCAGCCCCGCGGGAGGGAACACCGGGGAGCTGTTTTTT
cdr3_aa: CASSPAGGNTGELFF
v_call: TRBV4-1
d_call: TRBD2
clone_size: few
j_call: TRBJ2-2

cdr3_nt: TGTGCCAGCAGCTTAGAGACCCGAGGGGATGGCTACACCTTC
cdr3_aa: CASSLETRGDGYTF
v_call: TRBV7-9
d_call: .
clone_size: .
j_call: TRBJ1-2

cdr3_nt: TGTGCCTGGAGTGTACGTGGAAACACCATATATTTT
cdr3_aa: CAWSVRGNTIYF
v_call: TRBV30
d_call: .
clone_size: .
j_call: TRBJ1-3

cdr3_nt: TGTGCCAGCAGCCAAGATGGTTTTGTTGGCTACACCTTC
cdr3_aa: CASSQDGFVGYTF
v_call: TRBV14
d_call: .
clone_size: once
j_call: TRBJ1-2

cdr3_nt: TGTGCCAGTAGCTCCAGCGGGAGTGGCTACACCTTC
cdr3_aa: CASSSSGSGYTF
v_call: TRBV19
d_call: .
clone_size: .
j_call: TRBJ1-2

cdr3_nt: TGTGCCAGCAGCCTCAGGGACAATGAGCAGTTCTTC
cdr3_aa: CASSLRDNEQFF
v_call: TRBV7-2
d_call: .
clone_size: .
j_call: TRBJ2-1

cdr3_nt: TGTGCCTGGAGCCAAGGGGCAGGTCCAAATTCACCCCTCCACTTT
cdr3_aa: CAWSQGAGPNSPLHF
v_call: TRBV30
d_call: .
clone_size: .
j_call: TRBJ1-6

cdr3_nt: TGCAGTGCTACTAGTGCAGATACGCAGTATTTT
cdr3_aa: CSATSADTQYF
v_call: TRBV20-1
d_call: .
clone_size: few
j_call: TRBJ2-3

cdr3_nt: TGTGCCAGCAGCCCAGAAGGGTCCTCTGGGGCCAACGTCCTGACTTTC
cdr3_aa: CASSPEGSSGANVLTF
v_call: TRBV7-3
d_call: .
clone_size: .
j_call: TRBJ2-6